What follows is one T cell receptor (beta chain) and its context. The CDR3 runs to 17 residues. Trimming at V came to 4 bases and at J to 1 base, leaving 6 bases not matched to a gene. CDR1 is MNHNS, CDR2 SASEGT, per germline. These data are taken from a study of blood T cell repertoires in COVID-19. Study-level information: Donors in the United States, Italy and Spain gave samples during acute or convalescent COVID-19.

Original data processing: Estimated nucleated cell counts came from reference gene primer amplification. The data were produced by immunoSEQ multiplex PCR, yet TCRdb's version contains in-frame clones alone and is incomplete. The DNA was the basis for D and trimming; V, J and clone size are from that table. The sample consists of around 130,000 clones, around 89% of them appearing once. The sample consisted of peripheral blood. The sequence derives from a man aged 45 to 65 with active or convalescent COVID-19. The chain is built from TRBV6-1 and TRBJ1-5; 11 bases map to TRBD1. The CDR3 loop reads CASSGGTGGSSNQPQHF. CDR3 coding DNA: TGTGCCAGCAGTGGGGGGACAGGGGGATCCAGCAATCAGCCCCAGCATTTT.